This is a list of T cell receptor beta chains from one sample in a study of CD8+CD57+ T cells in acquired aplastic anemia. TCRdb re-analysed the reads in MiXCR, keeping a single row per CDR3 protein. This table has under 200,000 distinct CDR3 sequences, around 45% appearing once. Sequenced material: sorted CD4+, CD8+, or CD8+CD57+ T cells (not recorded which) from PBMCs. The receptors come from a human donor in good health. The CDR3 runs from the conserved cysteine through the conserved F or W. Each record gives: V gene, clone size, CDR3 protein. Clone size appears in some rows only: once, few, many, or a class for an expanded clone.

>TRBV7-3|many
CASSLLAEGNSPLHF
>TRBV24-1|few
CATSARQAQETQYF
>TRBV6-1|NA
CASSAQGGGKLFF
>TRBV20-1|NA
CSAIRVGNEKLFF
>TRBV28|few
CASSAIDSNQPQHF
>TRBV10-1|NA
CASSDAGAGAGMNEQYF
>TRBV2|NA
CASTVLAGGYEQYF
>TRBV2|NA
CASSGTITYNEQFF
>TRBV2|NA
CASRGQPAGANVLTF
>TRBV7-2|NA
CASSLEKGYEQYF
>TRBV24-1|NA
CATSDFPSETQYF
>TRBV4-3|many
CASSQDQGPETQYF
>TRBV15|NA
CATILAGGPEPPELFF
>TRBV12-3/TRBV12-4|many
CASSFVSGGGQYF
>TRBV10-3|few
CAIKDGTDTQYF
>TRBV25-1|many
CACRGQGDNQPQHF
>TRBV24-1|NA
CATSDTCREGGETQYF
>TRBV2|NA
CASKVQVGGYTF
>TRBV19|NA
CASSLQRTSSYNSPLHF
>TRBV11-2|NA
CASSPGLDSGNTIYF
>TRBV19|NA
CASTRDEGSPPHF
>TRBV10-3|NA
CAISEGLAHQETQYF